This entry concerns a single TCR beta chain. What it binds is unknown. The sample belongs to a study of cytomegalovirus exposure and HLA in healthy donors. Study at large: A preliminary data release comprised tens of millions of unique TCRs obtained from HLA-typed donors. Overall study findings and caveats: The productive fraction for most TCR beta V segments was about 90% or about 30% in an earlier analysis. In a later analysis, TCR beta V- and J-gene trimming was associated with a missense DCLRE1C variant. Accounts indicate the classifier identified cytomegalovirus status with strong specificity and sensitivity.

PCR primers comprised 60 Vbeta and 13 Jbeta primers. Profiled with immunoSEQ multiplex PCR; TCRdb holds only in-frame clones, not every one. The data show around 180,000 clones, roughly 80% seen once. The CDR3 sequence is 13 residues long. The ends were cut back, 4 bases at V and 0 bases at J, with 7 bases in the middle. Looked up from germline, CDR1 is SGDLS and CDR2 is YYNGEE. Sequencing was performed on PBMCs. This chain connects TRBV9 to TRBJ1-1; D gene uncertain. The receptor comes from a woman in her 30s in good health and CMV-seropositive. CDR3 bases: TGTGCCAGCAGCTCAAGCATGAACACTGAAGCTTTCTTT. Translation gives CASSSSMNTEAFF.